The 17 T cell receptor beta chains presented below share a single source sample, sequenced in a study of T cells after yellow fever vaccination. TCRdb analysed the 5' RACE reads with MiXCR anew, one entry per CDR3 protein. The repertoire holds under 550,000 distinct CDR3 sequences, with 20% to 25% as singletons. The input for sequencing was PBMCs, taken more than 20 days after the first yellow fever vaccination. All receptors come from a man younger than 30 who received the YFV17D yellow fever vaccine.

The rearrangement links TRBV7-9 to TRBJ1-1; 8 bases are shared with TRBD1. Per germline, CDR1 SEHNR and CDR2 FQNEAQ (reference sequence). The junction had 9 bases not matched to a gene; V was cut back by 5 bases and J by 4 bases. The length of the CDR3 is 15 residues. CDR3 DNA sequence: TGTGCCAGCAGCACCCGGGGCACAGGGGGCACTGAAGCTTTCTTT. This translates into CASSTRGTGGTEAFF.

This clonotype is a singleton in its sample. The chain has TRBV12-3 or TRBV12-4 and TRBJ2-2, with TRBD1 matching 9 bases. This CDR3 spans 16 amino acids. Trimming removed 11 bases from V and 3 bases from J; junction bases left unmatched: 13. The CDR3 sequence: CACILDRGGDTGELFF. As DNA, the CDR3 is TGTGCCTGCATATTGGACAGGGGAGGCGACACCGGGGAGCTGTTTTTT.

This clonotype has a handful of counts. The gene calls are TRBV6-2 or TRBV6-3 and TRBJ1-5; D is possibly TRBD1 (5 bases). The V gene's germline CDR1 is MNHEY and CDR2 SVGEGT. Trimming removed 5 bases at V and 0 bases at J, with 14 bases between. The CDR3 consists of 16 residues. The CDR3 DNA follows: TGTGCCAGCAGTACGAATCAGGGCTATAGCAATCAGCCCCAGCATTTT. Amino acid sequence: CASSTNQGYSNQPQHF.

DNA of the CDR3: TGTGCCAGTAGTATAGACCCGAGTTTCAATCAGCCCCAGCATTTT. Translated: CASSIDPSFNQPQHF. The chain combines TRBV19 with TRBJ1-5; D unresolved. Deletions cut 0 bases from V and 3 bases from J, with 9 bases between. CDR1 LNHDA and CDR2 SQIVND come from the germline V gene (reference sequence). The CDR3 has 15 residues. Full variable domain (missing parts from reference TRBV19 and TRBJ1-5): DGGITQSPKYLFRKEGQNVTLSCEQNLNHDAMYWYRQDPGQGLRLIYYSQIVNDFQKGDIAEGYSVSREKKESFPLTVTSAQKNPTAFYLCASSIDPSFNQPQHFGDGTRLSIL.

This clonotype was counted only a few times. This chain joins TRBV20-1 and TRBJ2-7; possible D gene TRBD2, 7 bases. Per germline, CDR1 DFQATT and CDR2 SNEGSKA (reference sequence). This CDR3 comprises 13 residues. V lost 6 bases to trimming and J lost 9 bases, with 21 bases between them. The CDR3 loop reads CSAHRDYGLVQYF. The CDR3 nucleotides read TGCAGTGCGCACAGGGACTATGGATTAGTGCAGTACTTC.

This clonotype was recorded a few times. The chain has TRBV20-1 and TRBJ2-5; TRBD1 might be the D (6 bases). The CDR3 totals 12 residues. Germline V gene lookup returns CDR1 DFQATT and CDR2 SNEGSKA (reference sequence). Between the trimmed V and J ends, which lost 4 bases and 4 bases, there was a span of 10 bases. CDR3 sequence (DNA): TGCAGTGCTAATGACAGGACAGAGACCCAGTACTTC. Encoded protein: CSANDRTETQYF.

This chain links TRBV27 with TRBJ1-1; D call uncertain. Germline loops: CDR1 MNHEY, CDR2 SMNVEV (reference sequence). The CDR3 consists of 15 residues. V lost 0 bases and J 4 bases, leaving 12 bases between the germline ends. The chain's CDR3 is CASSLSPVTLTEAFF. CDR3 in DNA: TGTGCCAGCAGTTTATCGCCAGTTACACTCACTGAAGCTTTCTTT.

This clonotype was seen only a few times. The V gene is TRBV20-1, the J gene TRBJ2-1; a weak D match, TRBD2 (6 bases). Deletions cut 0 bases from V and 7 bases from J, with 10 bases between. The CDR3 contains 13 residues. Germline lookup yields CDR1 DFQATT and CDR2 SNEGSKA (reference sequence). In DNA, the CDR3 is TGCAGTGCTAGAGAGGGCGGGGTGAATGAGCAGTTCTTC. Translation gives CSAREGGVNEQFF.

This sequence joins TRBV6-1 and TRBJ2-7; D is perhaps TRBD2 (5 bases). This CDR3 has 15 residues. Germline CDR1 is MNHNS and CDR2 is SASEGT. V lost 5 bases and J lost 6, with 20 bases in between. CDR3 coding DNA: TGTGCCAGCAGTCGCGAACCACTAGTATCGAGCGAGCAGTACGTC. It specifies CASSREPLVSSEQYV.

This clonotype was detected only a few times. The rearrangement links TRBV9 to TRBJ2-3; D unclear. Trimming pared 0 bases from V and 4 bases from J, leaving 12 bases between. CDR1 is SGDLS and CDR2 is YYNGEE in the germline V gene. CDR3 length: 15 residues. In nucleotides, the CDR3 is TGTGCCAGCAGCGTAGATGTAGGGCCTGCAGATACGCAGTATTTT. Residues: CASSVDVGPADTQYF.

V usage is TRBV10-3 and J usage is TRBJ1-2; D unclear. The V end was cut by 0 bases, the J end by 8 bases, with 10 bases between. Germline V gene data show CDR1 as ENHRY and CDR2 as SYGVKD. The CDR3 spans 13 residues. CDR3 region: CAISESSARGYTF. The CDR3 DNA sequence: TGTGCCATCAGTGAGTCGTCAGCTCGCGGCTACACCTTC.

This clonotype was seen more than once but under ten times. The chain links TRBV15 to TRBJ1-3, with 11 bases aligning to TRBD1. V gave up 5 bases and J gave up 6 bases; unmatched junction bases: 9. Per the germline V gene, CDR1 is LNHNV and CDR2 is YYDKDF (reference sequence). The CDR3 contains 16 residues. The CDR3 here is CATSPRGTGGLNTIYF. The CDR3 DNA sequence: TGTGCCACCAGCCCGCGGGGGACAGGGGGACTAAACACCATATATTTT.

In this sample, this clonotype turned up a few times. The CDR3 reads CASSYSKSSGGPAPLAQYF. Written as DNA, the CDR3 is TGTGCCAGCAGTTACTCGAAGTCTAGCGGGGGCCCTGCGCCCCTGGCGCAGTATTTT. The chain combines TRBV6-5 with TRBJ2-3, with 10 positions matching TRBD2. Trimming cost V 0 bases and J 10 bases; bases outside gene matches: 19. Germline values: CDR1 MNHEY, CDR2 SVGAGI. The CDR3 runs to 19 residues.

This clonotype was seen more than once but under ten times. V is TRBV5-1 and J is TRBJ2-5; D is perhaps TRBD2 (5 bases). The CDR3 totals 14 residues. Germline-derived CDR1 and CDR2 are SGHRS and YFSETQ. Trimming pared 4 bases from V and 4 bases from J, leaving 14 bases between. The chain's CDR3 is CASSPQGEGETQYF. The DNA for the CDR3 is TGCGCCAGCAGCCCCCAAGGTGAGGGAGAGACCCAGTACTTC.

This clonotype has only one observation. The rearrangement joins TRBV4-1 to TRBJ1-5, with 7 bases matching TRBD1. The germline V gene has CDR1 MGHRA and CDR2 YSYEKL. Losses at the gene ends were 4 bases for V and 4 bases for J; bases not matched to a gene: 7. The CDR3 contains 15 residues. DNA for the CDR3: TGCGCCAGCAGCCGCCGACAGGGTCCAAATCAGCCCCAGCATTTT. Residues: CASSRRQGPNQPQHF.

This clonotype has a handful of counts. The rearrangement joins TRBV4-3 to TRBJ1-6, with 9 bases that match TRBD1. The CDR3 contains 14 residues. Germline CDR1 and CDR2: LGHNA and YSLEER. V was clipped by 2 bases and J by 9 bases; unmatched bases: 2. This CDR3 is CASSQHRGPSPLHF. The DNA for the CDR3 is TGCGCCAGCAGCCAACACAGGGGGCCTTCACCCCTCCACTTT.

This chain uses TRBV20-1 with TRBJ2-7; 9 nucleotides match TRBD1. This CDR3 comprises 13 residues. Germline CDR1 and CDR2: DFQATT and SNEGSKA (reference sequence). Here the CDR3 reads CRPWDREADEQYF. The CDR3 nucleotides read TGCAGACCATGGGACAGGGAGGCCGACGAGCAGTACTTC.